Given below is one TCR beta chain in context. The use of a sample-barcoded 5' primer and a J-beta primer mix characterized a second PCR of about 7 to 12 cycles. MiXCR was run by TCRdb on the 5' RACE reads, yielding one entry per CDR3 protein. This table has a few hundred thousand distinct CDR3 sequences, approximately 47% appearing once. This sample is part of a study of blood T cells in healthy people across ages. This TCR came from a man in his sixties in good health. Sequencing was done on a sample of blood.

The CDR3 DNA follows: TGCAGCGTTGAGACCGGGACTACGACCGGGGAGCTGTTTTTT. This gives the protein CSVETGTTTGELFF. The V call is TRBV29-1, the J call TRBJ2-2, with TRBD2 identical over 7 bases. V was clipped by 3 bases and J by 5 bases; unmatched bases: 6. In germline, CDR1 is SQVTM, CDR2 ANQGSEA. The CDR3 extends over 14 amino acids.